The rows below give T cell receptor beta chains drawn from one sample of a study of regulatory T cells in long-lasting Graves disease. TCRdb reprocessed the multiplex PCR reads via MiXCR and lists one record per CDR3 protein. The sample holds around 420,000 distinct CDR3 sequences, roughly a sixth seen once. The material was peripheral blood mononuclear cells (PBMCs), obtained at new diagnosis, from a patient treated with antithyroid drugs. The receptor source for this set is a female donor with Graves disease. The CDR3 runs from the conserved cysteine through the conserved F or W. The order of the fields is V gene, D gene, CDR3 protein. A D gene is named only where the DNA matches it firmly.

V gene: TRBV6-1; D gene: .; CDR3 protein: CASSSPVAGANVLTF
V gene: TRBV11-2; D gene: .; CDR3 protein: CASSLENMGEAFF
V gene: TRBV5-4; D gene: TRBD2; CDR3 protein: CASSTGLATQYF
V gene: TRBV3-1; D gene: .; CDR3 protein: CASSQVGGRYNEQFF
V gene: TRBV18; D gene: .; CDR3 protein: CASSPATALNTEAFF
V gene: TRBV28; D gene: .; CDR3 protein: CASSPTDNMNTEAFF
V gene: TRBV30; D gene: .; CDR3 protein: CAWSVVRRLNIQYF
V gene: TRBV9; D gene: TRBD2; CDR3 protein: CASSQSGGVSYNEQFF
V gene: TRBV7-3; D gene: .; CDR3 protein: CASSSTPGGDTGELFF
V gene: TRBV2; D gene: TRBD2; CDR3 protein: CASSTQSGRAGYEQYF
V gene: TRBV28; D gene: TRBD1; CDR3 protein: CASRGTGRITEAFF